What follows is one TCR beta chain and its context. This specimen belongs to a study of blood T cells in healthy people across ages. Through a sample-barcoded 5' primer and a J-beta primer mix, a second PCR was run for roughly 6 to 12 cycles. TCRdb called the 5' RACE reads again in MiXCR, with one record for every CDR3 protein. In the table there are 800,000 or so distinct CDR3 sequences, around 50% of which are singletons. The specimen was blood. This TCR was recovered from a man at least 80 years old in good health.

The CDR3 bases are TGTGCCAGCAGCTTGGACGGCCGTCCCCTTGGTCAGTTCTTC. Encoded protein: CASSLDGRPLGQFF. The chain is built from TRBV7-2 and TRBJ2-1; D not certain. V lost 3 bases to trimming and J lost 13 bases, with 19 bases between them. Germline assignment: CDR1 SGHTA and CDR2 FQGNSA. The length of the CDR3 is 14 residues. The full variable domain, rest sourced from reference TRBV7-2 and TRBJ2-1, is GAGVSQSPSNKVTEKGKDVELRCDPISGHTALYWYRQSLGQGLEFLIYFQGNSAPDKSGLPSDRFSAERTGGSVSTLTIQRTQQEDSAVYLCASSLDGRPLGQFFGPGTRLTVL.